This T cell receptor beta chain was recovered during a study of T-cell memory formation after mild COVID-19. TCRdb ran MiXCR on the 5' RACE reads and lists one entry per CDR3 protein. This table has under 450,000 distinct CDR3 sequences, around a fifth appearing once. Comments on this clonotype: Antigen unknown.

Study conclusions and caveats: The appearance of some responding clones in pre-infection memory suggested that cross-reactive memory joined.

The CDR3 has 15 amino acids. V gave up 5 bases and J gave up 6 bases; unmatched junction bases: 7. CDR1 is MDHEN, CDR2 SYDVKM, per germline. This clonotype was sampled from a man aged 18 to 30 who had mild COVID-19 (a few samples of this study predate the infection). Cell type and time point are not known. The sample consisted of PBMCs or a T cell subset sorted from them (not recorded which). The chain links TRBV28 to TRBJ2-1, with 10 bases matching TRBD1. Here the CDR3 DNA reads TGTGCCAGCAGTCCACTGACAGGGGGCCGCAATGAGCAGTTCTTC. Translating it yields CASSPLTGGRNEQFF.